Following are 21 T cell receptor beta chains from one sample sequenced in a study of shared clonotypes between healthy human individuals. Some clones are missing from TCRdb's copy, which holds only in-frame ones; the method was immunoSEQ multiplex PCR. This sample has about 670,000 clones; around 72% occur once, and the top ten carry 1.5% to 2%. Sequencing input: memory CD4+ T cells sorted from blood. Subset given: CD45RA-negative fraction. These receptors originate from a woman in her 30s in good health.

V usage is TRBV5-6 and J usage is TRBJ2-7; tentatively, D is TRBD1 (5 bases). This CDR3 is built from 15 residues. Trimming shortened V by 0 bases and J by 2 bases, and 12 bases separated the two germline ends. CDR1 SGHDT and CDR2 YYEEEE come from the germline V gene. CDR3: CASSLGTPAAYEQYF. The CDR3 region has the DNA TGTGCCAGCAGCTTGGGGACACCAGCCGCCTACGAGCAGTACTTC.

Turning to this clone: This sample also contains other DNA sequences that code for the same CDR3. The chain is built from TRBV18 and TRBJ2-7; 8 positions match TRBD1. CDR1 KGHSH and CDR2 LQKENI come from the germline V gene. Trimming took 3 bases from V and 1 from J; bases not matched to a gene: 2. This CDR3 has 14 residues. This CDR3 reads CASSPGTGSYEQYF. Written as DNA, the CDR3 is TGTGCCAGCTCACCCGGGACAGGATCCTACGAGCAGTACTTC. Together with reference TRBV18 and TRBJ2-7, the CDR3 gives the full variable domain: NAGVMQNPRHLVRRRGQEARLRCSPMKGHSHVYWYRQLPEEGLKFMVYLQKENIIDESGMPKERFSAEFPKEGPSILRIQQVVRGDSAAYFCASSPGTGSYEQYFGPGTRLTVT.

This chain joins TRBV5-1 and TRBJ2-3; TRBD2 might be the D (7 bases). This CDR3 spans 14 amino acids. V was shortened by 7 bases and J by 4 bases, with 16 bases between the two germline ends. CDR1 is SGHRS, CDR2 YFSETQ, per germline. This CDR3 reads CASDGGRDADTQYF. CDR3 in DNA: TGCGCCAGCGACGGGGGGCGCGACGCAGATACGCAGTATTTT. Full variable domain (remainder filled in from reference TRBV5-1 and TRBJ2-3): KAGVTQTPRYLIKTRGQQVTLSCSPISGHRSVSWYQQTPGQGLQFLFEYFSETQRNKGNFPGRFSGRQFSNSRSEMNVSTLELGDSALYLCASDGGRDADTQYFGPGTRLTVL.

The genes are TRBV28 and TRBJ2-2; D ambiguous. The CDR3 totals 16 residues. V was clipped by 2 bases and J by 2 bases, with 12 bases between them. Germline CDR1 reads MDHEN; CDR2 reads SYDVKM. CDR3 DNA sequence: TGTGCCAGCAGTTTAATTCGGCCACGCAACACCGGGGAGCTGTTTTTT. It codes for CASSLIRPRNTGELFF.

The chain links TRBV27 to TRBJ2-7; perhaps TRBD2 as D (6 bases). The CDR3 extends over 16 amino acids. Germline V gene sequence: CDR1 MNHEY, CDR2 SMNVEV (reference sequence). V was clipped by 3 bases and J by 4 bases, with 19 bases between them. The CDR3 loop is CASSFLRPPGAYEQYF. CDR3 bases: TGTGCCAGCAGTTTCCTGAGGCCCCCGGGAGCATACGAGCAGTACTTC.

J is TRBJ2-1 and V is TRBV6-1, with D perhaps matching TRBD2 (5 bases). The ends were cut back, 7 bases at V and 0 bases at J, with 7 bases in the middle. The CDR3 length is 13 residues. Germline CDR1 and CDR2: MNHNS and SASEGT. The CDR3 reads CASIRDSYNEQFF. CDR3 sequence (DNA): TGTGCCAGCATACGGGACTCCTACAATGAGCAGTTCTTC.

The chain is built from TRBV6-5 and TRBJ1-2; 11 nucleotides line up with TRBD1. The J segment lost 2 bases and the V segment lost 6 bases, leaving 5 bases of the junction unmatched. The germline V gene has CDR1 MNHEY and CDR2 SVGAGI. The CDR3 length is 15 residues. CDR3 sequence reads: CASRRRDRGNYGYTF. CDR3 nucleotide sequence: TGTGCCAGCAGAAGACGGGACAGGGGGAACTATGGCTACACCTTC.

The chain links TRBV27 to TRBJ2-1; D gene ambiguous. CDR1 and CDR2 from the germline V gene are MNHEY and SMNVEV (reference sequence). Trimming pared 6 bases from V and 5 bases from J, leaving 17 bases between. The CDR3 runs to 15 residues. The CDR3 region is CASRPGPSWDNEQFF. The CDR3 DNA reads TGTGCCAGCAGACCCGGACCGAGCTGGGACAATGAGCAGTTCTTC.

The chain carries TRBV9 and TRBJ2-2; unclear D gene. The CDR3 runs 12 residues. In germline, CDR1 is SGDLS, CDR2 YYNGEE. V lost 7 bases and J lost 4, with 8 bases in between. In DNA, the CDR3 is TGTGCCAGCGGCAGCCTCACCGGGGAGCTGTTTTTT. It yields the protein CASGSLTGELFF.

This rearrangement joins TRBV7-9 to TRBJ2-4, with 8 bases fitting TRBD1. The ends lost 1 base at V and 0 bases at J; junction bases unmatched: 2. Germline V gives CDR1 SEHNR, CDR2 FQNEAQ (reference sequence). The CDR3 has 16 amino acids. CDR3 DNA sequence: TGTGCCAGCAGCTTAGGGGACAGGATAGCCAAAAACATTCAGTACTTC. Translating gives CASSLGDRIAKNIQYF.

Ten or more counts support this clone. The rearrangement links TRBV11-2 to TRBJ2-2; 9 bases match TRBD2. Losses at the gene ends were 10 bases for V and 6 bases for J; bases not matched to a gene: 15. This CDR3 has 16 residues. In germline, CDR1 is SGHAT, CDR2 FQNNGV. The CDR3 loop is CANPRSGGRAAGELFF. The DNA of the CDR3 is TGTGCCAACCCACGCTCCGGCGGGAGGGCCGCCGGGGAGCTGTTTTTT.

V and J are TRBV30 and TRBJ1-6, with D perhaps matching TRBD1 (6 bases). The germline gives CDR1 GTSNPN, CDR2 SVGIG (reference sequence). The CDR3 has 13 amino acids. Trimming took 2 bases from V and 9 from J, leaving 11 bases between them. Here the CDR3 reads CAWSPGDISPLHF. DNA of the CDR3: TGTGCCTGGAGTCCAGGGGACATTTCACCCCTCCACTTT. Full variable domain (missing parts from reference TRBV30 and TRBJ1-6): SQTIHQWPATLVQPVGSPLSLECTVEGTSNPNLYWYRQAAGRGLQLLFYSVGIGQISSEVPQNLSASRPQDRQFILSSKKLLLSDSGFYLCAWSPGDISPLHFGNGTRLTVT.

V usage is TRBV11-2 and J usage is TRBJ2-5; 14 positions agree with TRBD2. V shed 5 bases and J 4 bases; nucleotides not matched to a gene: 15. Germline values: CDR1 SGHAT, CDR2 FQNNGV. This CDR3 has 19 residues. As DNA, the CDR3 is TGTGCCAGCAGCATTACCGGGACTAGCGGGAGCTCCTGGCCAGAGACCCAGTACTTC. Its translation is CASSITGTSGSSWPETQYF.

The chain is built from TRBV6-1 and TRBJ2-6; D ambiguous. The germline V gene encodes CDR1 MNHNS and CDR2 SASEGT. This CDR3 has 15 amino acids. Trimming shortened V by 7 bases and J by 0 bases, and 10 bases separated the two germline ends. CDR3 region: CASITPSSGANVLTF. The CDR3 coding sequence is TGTGCCAGCATAACTCCCTCCTCTGGGGCCAACGTCCTGACTTTC.

The chain recombines TRBV5-1 with TRBJ2-2, with 13 bases matching TRBD2. This CDR3 is 18 amino acids long. V dropped 3 bases and J dropped 6; count of bases not matched to a gene: 11. Germline CDR1 and CDR2: SGHRS and YFSETQ. CDR3 DNA sequence: TGCGCCAGCAGCTCTCAGGGAGGACTAGCGGGAGTGGCCGGGGAGCTGTTTTTT. This encodes CASSSQGGLAGVAGELFF. The full variable domain, with the rest looked up from reference TRBV5-1 and TRBJ2-2, is KAGVTQTPRYLIKTRGQQVTLSCSPISGHRSVSWYQQTPGQGLQFLFEYFSETQRNKGNFPGRFSGRQFSNSRSEMNVSTLELGDSALYLCASSSQGGLAGVAGELFFGEGSRLTVL.

The gene calls are TRBV11-2 and TRBJ1-1; D might be TRBD1 (5 bases). V was pared by 8 bases and J by 5 bases, with 24 bases between. CDR3 size: 16 residues. Germline V gives CDR1 SGHAT, CDR2 FQNNGV. CDR3 sequence reads: CASRAAPGGGNTEAFF. CDR3 DNA sequence: TGTGCCAGCCGAGCCGCCCCCGGCGGGGGGAATACTGAAGCTTTCTTT.

The V and J genes are TRBV28 and TRBJ2-1; 11 nucleotides match TRBD2. This CDR3 has 14 amino acids. V trimming: 4 bases; J trimming: 10 bases; junction bases outside the gene matches: 6. CDR1 and CDR2 from the germline V gene are MDHEN and SYDVKM. The CDR3 bases are TGTGCCAGCAGTTCCGGGACTAGCGGAGGAGAGCAGTTCTTC. It specifies CASSSGTSGGEQFF.

CDR3 in DNA: TGCGCCACTACTAGCGGGAGGGCCGACACCGGGGAGCTGTTTTTT. Translating gives CATTSGRADTGELFF. The rearrangement joins TRBV5-1 to TRBJ2-2, with 13 nucleotides matching TRBD2. This CDR3 contains 15 residues. Germline trimming cut 9 bases from V and 3 bases from J; bases unmatched to any gene: 5. Germline V gene data show CDR1 as SGHRS and CDR2 as YFSETQ.

The rearrangement links TRBV5-8 to TRBJ1-2, with 9 bases that match TRBD1. With 6 bases clipped from V and 4 bases from J, the junction kept 13 bases outside the gene matches. Germline lookup yields CDR1 SGHTS and CDR2 YDEGEE. The CDR3 has 16 residues. CDR3 amino acids: CASIPGQGTSSYGYTF. CDR3 coding DNA: TGTGCCAGCATCCCGGGACAGGGAACTTCTAGCTATGGCTACACCTTC.

V is TRBV4-1 and J is TRBJ1-4; D is possibly TRBD1 (5 bases). Trimming cost V 0 bases and J 7 bases, with 12 bases left between them. The CDR3 has 15 amino acids. The germline V gene encodes CDR1 MGHRA and CDR2 YSYEKL. CDR3 nucleotide sequence: TGCGCCAGCAGCCAAGATCCTGCAGGGTTTGAAAAACTGTTTTTT. Protein: CASSQDPAGFEKLFF.

The chain has TRBV30 and TRBJ2-1; D remains ambiguous. The CDR3 is 13 residues long. V was cut by 3 bases and J by 2 bases, with 8 bases left in between. Germline-derived CDR1 and CDR2 are GTSNPN and SVGIG (reference sequence). CDR3 sequence reads: CAWSAAPYNEQFF. The CDR3 DNA is TGTGCCTGGAGCGCGGCCCCCTACAATGAGCAGTTCTTC.